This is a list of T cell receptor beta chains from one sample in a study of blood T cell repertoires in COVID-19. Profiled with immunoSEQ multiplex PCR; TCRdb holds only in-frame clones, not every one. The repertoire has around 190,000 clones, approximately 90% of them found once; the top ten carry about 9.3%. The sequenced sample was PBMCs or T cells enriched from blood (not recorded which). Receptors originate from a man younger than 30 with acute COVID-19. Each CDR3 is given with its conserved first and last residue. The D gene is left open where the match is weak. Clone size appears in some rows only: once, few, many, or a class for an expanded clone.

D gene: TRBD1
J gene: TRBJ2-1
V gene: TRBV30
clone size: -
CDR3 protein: CAASVSVRTGGGNEQFF
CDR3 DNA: TGTGCCGCGAGTGTAAGTGTAAGGACAGGGGGAGGCAATGAGCAGTTCTTC

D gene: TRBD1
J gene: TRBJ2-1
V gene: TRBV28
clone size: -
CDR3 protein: CASSLDFYRDSYNEQFF
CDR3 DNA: TGTGCCAGCAGTTTAGACTTCTATCGGGACAGTTACAATGAGCAGTTCTTC

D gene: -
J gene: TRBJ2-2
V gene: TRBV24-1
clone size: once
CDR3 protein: CATRPGEANTGELFF
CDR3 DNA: TGTGCCACCAGGCCAGGGGAAGCGAACACCGGGGAGCTGTTTTTT

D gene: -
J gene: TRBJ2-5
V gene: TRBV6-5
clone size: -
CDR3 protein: CASSYGQGETQYF
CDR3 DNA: TGTGCCAGCAGTTACGGGCAGGGGGAGACCCAGTACTTC

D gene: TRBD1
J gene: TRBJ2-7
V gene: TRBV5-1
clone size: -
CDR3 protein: CASSWTGGSSYEQYF
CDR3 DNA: TGCGCCAGCAGCTGGACAGGGGGTAGCTCCTACGAGCAGTACTTC

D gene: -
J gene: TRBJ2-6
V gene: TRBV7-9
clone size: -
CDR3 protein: CASSSRTAAVSGANVLTF
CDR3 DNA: TGTGCCAGCAGTAGTAGGACAGCTGCCGTCTCTGGGGCCAACGTCCTGACTTTC

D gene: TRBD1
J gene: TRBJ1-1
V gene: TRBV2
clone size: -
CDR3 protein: CASREDRDTEAFF
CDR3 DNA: TGTGCCAGCAGGGAGGACAGGGACACTGAAGCTTTCTTT

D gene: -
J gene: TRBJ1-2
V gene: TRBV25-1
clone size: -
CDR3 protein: CASSDRQNNYGYTF
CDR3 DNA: TGTGCCAGCAGTGACCGACAGAACAACTATGGCTACACCTTC

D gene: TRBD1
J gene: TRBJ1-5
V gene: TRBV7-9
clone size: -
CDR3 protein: CASSLGQGPTRPQHF
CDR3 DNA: TGTGCCAGCAGTCTCGGACAGGGGCCCACTCGGCCCCAGCATTTT

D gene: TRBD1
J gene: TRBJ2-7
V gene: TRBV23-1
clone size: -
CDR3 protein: CASSQSSTGAFYEQYF
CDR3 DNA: TGCGCCAGCAGTCAATCATCCACAGGGGCCTTCTACGAGCAGTACTTC

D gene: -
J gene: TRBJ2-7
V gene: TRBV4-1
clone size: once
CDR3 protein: CASSQDGQAYEQYF
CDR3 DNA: TGCGCCAGCAGCCAAGATGGACAAGCCTACGAGCAGTACTTC

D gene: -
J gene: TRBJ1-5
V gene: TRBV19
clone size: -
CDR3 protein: CASIKGVGPQHF
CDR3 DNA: TGTGCCAGTATTAAGGGAGTGGGGCCCCAGCATTTT

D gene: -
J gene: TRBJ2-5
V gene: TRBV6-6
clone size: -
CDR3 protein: CASSHGVGGQETQYF
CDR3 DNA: TGTGCCAGCAGTCATGGCGTGGGGGGCCAAGAGACCCAGTACTTC

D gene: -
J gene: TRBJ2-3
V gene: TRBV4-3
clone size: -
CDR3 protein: CASSQVRSWSGVTDTQYF
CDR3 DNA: TGCGCCAGCAGCCAAGTGCGGTCGTGGTCAGGGGTCACAGATACGCAGTATTTT

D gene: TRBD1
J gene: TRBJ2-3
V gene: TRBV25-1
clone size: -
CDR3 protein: CASSPTGGSTDTQYF
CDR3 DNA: TGTGCCAGCAGCCCGACAGGGGGGAGCACAGATACGCAGTATTTT

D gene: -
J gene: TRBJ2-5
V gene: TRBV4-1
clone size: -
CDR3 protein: CASSQVTGTQYF
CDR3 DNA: TGCGCCAGCAGCCAAGTAACGGGGACCCAGTACTTC

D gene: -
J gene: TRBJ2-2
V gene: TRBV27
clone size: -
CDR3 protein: CASSLRLAGFDTGELFF
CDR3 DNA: TGTGCCAGCAGTTTAAGGTTGGCGGGATTTGACACCGGGGAGCTGTTTTTT

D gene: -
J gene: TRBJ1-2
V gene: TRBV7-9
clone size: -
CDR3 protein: CASSPPFGRDGYTF
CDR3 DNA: TGTGCCAGCAGCCCCCCGTTCGGGCGGGATGGCTACACCTTC

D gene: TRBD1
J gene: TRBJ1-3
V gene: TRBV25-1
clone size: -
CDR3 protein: CASSGTGRAGNTIYF
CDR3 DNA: TGTGCCAGCAGTGGGACAGGGAGAGCTGGAAACACCATATATTTT

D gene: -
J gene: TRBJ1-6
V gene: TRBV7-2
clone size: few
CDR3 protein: CASSFAGGRNSPLHF
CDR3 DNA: TGTGCCAGCAGCTTTGCGGGGGGACGAAATTCACCCCTCCACTTT

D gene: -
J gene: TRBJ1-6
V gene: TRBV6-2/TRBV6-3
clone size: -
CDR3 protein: CASTPGKPYSPLHF
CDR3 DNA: TGTGCCAGCACCCCCGGGAAACCTTATTCACCCCTCCACTTT

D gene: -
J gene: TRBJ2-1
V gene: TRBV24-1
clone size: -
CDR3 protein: CATSDFQGSGVHNEQFF
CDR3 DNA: TGTGCCACCAGTGATTTCCAGGGGAGCGGGGTCCACAATGAGCAGTTCTTC

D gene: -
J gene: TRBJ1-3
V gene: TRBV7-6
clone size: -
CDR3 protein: CASSFQGSGNTIYF
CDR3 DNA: TGTGCCAGCAGCTTCCAGGGGTCTGGAAACACCATATATTTT